This entry describes one T cell receptor (beta chain). No antigen is known for it. The data are from a study of blood T cells in healthy people across ages. Study-wide findings and caveats: Naive T cell percentage by flow cytometry tracked strongly with beta diversity. Fewer expanded clones and more diversity marked long-lived versus aged donors.

Trimming shortened V by 11 bases and J by 2 bases, and 11 bases separated the two germline ends. The CDR3 extends over 12 amino acids. Per the germline V gene, CDR1 is ENHRY and CDR2 is SYGVKD. Together with a sample-barcoded 5' primer, a J-beta primer mix was included in a second PCR lasting about 7 to 12 cycles. TCRdb redid the calling of the 5' RACE reads with MiXCR, one entry per CDR3 protein. The sample lists 1,800,000 or so distinct CDR3 sequences; roughly 43% were seen once. The sample taken for sequencing was blood. This receptor was taken from a human donor in good health. The chain uses TRBV10-3 and TRBJ2-3, with a weak D call TRBD1 (6 bases). The DNA of the CDR3 is TGTGCCCTCAAGGGGGACACAGATACGCAGTATTTT. This translates into CALKGDTDTQYF.